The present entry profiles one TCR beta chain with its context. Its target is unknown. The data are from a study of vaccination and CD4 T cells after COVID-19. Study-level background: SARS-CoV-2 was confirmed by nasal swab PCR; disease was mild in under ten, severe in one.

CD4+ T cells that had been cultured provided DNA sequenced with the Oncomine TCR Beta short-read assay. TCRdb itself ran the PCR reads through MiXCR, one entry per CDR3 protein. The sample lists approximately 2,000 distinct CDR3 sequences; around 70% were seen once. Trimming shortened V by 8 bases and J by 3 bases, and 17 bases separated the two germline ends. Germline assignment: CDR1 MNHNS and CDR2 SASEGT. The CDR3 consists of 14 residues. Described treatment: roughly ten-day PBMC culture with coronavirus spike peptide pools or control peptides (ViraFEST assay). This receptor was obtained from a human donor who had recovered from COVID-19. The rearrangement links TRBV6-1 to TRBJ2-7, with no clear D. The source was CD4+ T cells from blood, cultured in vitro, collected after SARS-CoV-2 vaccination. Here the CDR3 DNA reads TGTGCCAGCCGGAGTCTCTGGCGCGACTACGAGCAGTACTTC. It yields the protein CASRSLWRDYEQYF.